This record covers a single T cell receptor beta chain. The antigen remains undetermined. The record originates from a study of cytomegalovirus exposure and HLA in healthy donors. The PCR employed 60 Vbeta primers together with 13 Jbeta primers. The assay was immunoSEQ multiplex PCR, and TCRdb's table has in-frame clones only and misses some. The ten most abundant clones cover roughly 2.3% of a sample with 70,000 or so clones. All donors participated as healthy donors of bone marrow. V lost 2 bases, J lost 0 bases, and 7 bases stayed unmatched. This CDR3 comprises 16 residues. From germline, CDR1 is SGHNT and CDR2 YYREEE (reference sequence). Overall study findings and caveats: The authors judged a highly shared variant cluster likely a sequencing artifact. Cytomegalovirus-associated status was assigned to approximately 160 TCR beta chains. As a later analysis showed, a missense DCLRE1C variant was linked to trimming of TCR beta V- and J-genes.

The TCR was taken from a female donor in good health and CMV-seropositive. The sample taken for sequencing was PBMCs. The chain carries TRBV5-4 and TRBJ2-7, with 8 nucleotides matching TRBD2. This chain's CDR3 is CASSLDPAGDSYEQYF. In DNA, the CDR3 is TGTGCCAGCAGCTTAGATCCAGCGGGGGACTCCTACGAGCAGTACTTC.